This T cell receptor beta chain was captured in a study of shared clonotypes between healthy human individuals. This clone was seen once. Measured with immunoSEQ multiplex PCR; TCRdb has only the in-frame clones, and not every one. The sample consists of about 1.1 million clones, approximately 75% of them appearing once. This TCR was sampled from a man younger than 30 in good health. Some clones in this sample may be carry-over from other donors' samples. Sequencing was performed on memory CD4+ T cells from PBMCs. Sample subset: CD45RA-negative fraction.

CDR3 DNA sequence: TGTGCCAGCAGTTTATACGAGACAGGGCCCAATTCACCCCTCCACTTT. Protein sequence: CASSLYETGPNSPLHF. The chain joins TRBV27 to TRBJ1-6, with 7 positions matching TRBD1. With V trimmed by 1 base and J by 7 bases, 7 bases remained unmatched. The length of the CDR3 is 16 residues. Germline CDR1 is MNHEY and CDR2 is SMNVEV (reference sequence).